One and the same sample provided the 22 T cell receptor beta chains below, sequenced in a study of blood T cells in healthy people across ages. Sample-barcoded 5' priming and a J-beta primer mix drove a second PCR of roughly 7 to 11 cycles. In TCRdb, the 5' RACE reads were re-called with MiXCR into one record per CDR3 protein. The sample contains fewer than 1,000,000 distinct CDR3 sequences, about half of which appear only once. Sequenced material: blood. These receptors all come from an elderly man in good health.

This sequence joins TRBV5-1 and TRBJ1-2; TRBD1 matches 8 bases. The junction had 8 bases not matched to a gene; V was cut back by 0 bases and J by 4 bases. Germline V gene sequence: CDR1 SGHRS, CDR2 YFSETQ. The CDR3 runs 16 residues. CDR3 residues: CASSLGATGASYGYTF. CDR3 nucleotides: TGCGCCAGCAGCTTGGGCGCGACAGGGGCCTCCTATGGCTACACCTTC.

The chain's CDR3 is CASSWGLAASTDTQYF. In nucleotides, the CDR3 is TGCGCCAGCAGCTGGGGACTAGCGGCTAGCACAGATACGCAGTATTTT. The chain joins TRBV5-1 to TRBJ2-3, with 11 positions matching TRBD2. The CDR3 runs 16 residues. Germline V lookup: CDR1 SGHRS, CDR2 YFSETQ. The ends lost 3 bases at V and 0 bases at J; junction bases unmatched: 3.

In this sample, this clonotype turned up a few times. The chain combines TRBV5-1 with TRBJ2-7; D perhaps matches TRBD2 (6 bases). This CDR3 comprises 14 residues. V lost 4 bases, J lost 3 bases, and 14 bases lay in between. CDR1 SGHRS and CDR2 YFSETQ come from the germline V gene. The CDR3 sequence: CASSLAREIYEQYF. DNA of the CDR3: TGCGCCAGCAGCCTTGCCCGGGAGATCTACGAGCAGTACTTC. Filled out from reference TRBV5-1 and TRBJ2-7, the complete variable domain reads KAGVTQTPRYLIKTRGQQVTLSCSPISGHRSVSWYQQTPGQGLQFLFEYFSETQRNKGNFPGRFSGRQFSNSRSEMNVSTLELGDSALYLCASSLAREIYEQYFGPGTRLTVT.

This clonotype came up many times. The V gene is TRBV12-3 or TRBV12-4, the J gene TRBJ1-4, with 8 bases matching TRBD1. V lost 4 bases and J lost 8; bases outside the gene matches: 9. CDR3 size: 15 residues. The CDR3 protein is CASSSEGTGGEKLFF. For the CDR3, the DNA is TGTGCCAGCAGTTCCGAAGGGACAGGTGGAGAAAAACTGTTTTTT.

The gene calls are TRBV20-1 and TRBJ1-2, with D unresolved. The length of the CDR3 is 12 residues. V was pared by 3 bases and J by 2 bases, with 7 bases between. Germline V gene lookup returns CDR1 DFQATT and CDR2 SNEGSKA (reference sequence). The chain's CDR3 is CSASKANYGYTF. The CDR3 DNA is TGCAGTGCTAGTAAGGCGAACTATGGCTACACCTTC.

This clonotype was observed once. The chain is built from TRBV10-3 and TRBJ2-1, with D possibly being TRBD1 or TRBD2 (5 bases each). CDR1 is ENHRY, CDR2 SYGVKD, per germline. V lost 4 bases and J 7 bases, leaving 11 bases between the germline ends. The CDR3 extends over 13 amino acids. The CDR3 protein is CAISVGPPNEQFF. The CDR3 region has the DNA TGTGCCATCAGTGTGGGACCGCCTAATGAGCAGTTCTTC.

The chain combines TRBV7-2 with TRBJ1-1; D may be TRBD1 (5 bases). Deletions cut 3 bases from V and 3 bases from J, with 14 bases between. Germline CDR1 SGHTA, CDR2 FQGNSA. There are 15 residues in the CDR3. The chain's CDR3 is CASSLDTGRDTEAFF. The DNA for the CDR3 is TGTGCCAGCAGCTTGGACACCGGAAGGGACACTGAAGCTTTCTTT.

As to this clonotype: At one end the junction does not follow the germline gene, possibly because of a read error. This chain uses TRBV12-3 or TRBV12-4 with TRBJ2-1; tentative D call: TRBD1 (5 bases). This CDR3 is built from 15 residues. The CDR3 here is CASSLDMGDGNERFF. In DNA form, the CDR3 reads TGTGCCAGCAGTTTGGACATGGGTGATGGGAATGAGCGGTTCTTC.

This clonotype turned up a few times. The chain is built from TRBV6-5 and TRBJ2-3, with TRBD1 as a possible D gene (6 bases). The V gene lost 2 bases and the J gene lost 2 bases, with 11 bases spanning the gap. Germline-derived CDR1 and CDR2 are MNHEY and SVGAGI. The CDR3 has 15 amino acids. The CDR3 loop is CASSYKGVHTDTQYF. The CDR3 DNA reads TGTGCCAGCAGTTACAAGGGGGTCCACACAGATACGCAGTATTTT.

The chain recombines TRBV25-1 with TRBJ1-4; no reliable D call. The V and J ends lost 8 bases and 0 bases respectively, with 7 bases between them. Germline loops: CDR1 MGHDK, CDR2 SYGVNS. The CDR3 has 13 residues. The DNA of the CDR3 is TGTGCCAGCCGACACACAACTAATGAAAAACTGTTTTTT. The encoded protein is CASRHTTNEKLFF.

This clonotype has just a few counts. The rearrangement joins TRBV9 to TRBJ2-5; 14 bases map to TRBD2. The germline V gene has CDR1 SGDLS and CDR2 YYNGEE. There are 17 residues in the CDR3. J gave up 5 bases and V 3 bases, and 9 bases lay outside the gene matches. CDR3 DNA sequence: TGTGCCAGCAGCGCTGGACTAGCGGGAGGAGGGGAGGAGACCCAGTACTTC. Protein: CASSAGLAGGGEETQYF.

CDR3 protein: CASSRAGEKGAEAFF. Written as DNA, the CDR3 is TGTGCCAGCTCAAGGGCCGGGGAAAAAGGGGCTGAAGCTTTCTTT. This chain uses TRBV18 with TRBJ1-1; D is perhaps TRBD1 (5 bases). Germline V gene sequence: CDR1 KGHSH, CDR2 LQKENI. The CDR3 contains 15 residues. Trimming cost V 5 bases and J 6 bases, with 19 bases left between them.

This chain links TRBV28 with TRBJ1-5, with a weak D call TRBD1 (6 bases). The CDR3 consists of 17 residues. Germline CDR1 is MDHEN and CDR2 is SYDVKM. With 2 bases removed from V and 2 bases from J, the gap between germline ends came to 16 bases. CDR3 in DNA: TGTGCCAGCAGTTTAACGGGGCAGGGGAAGGGCAATCAGCCCCAGCATTTT. Its translation: CASSLTGQGKGNQPQHF.

V is TRBV12-3 or TRBV12-4 and J is TRBJ2-2; 9 bases map to TRBD2. There are 15 residues in the CDR3. Losses at the gene ends were 5 bases for V and 7 bases for J; bases not matched to a gene: 8. The CDR3, as DNA: TGTGCCAGCAGTGCCGCACTAGCGGGTAACGGGGAGCTGTTTTTT. It encodes CASSAALAGNGELFF.

This clonotype has more than one count but fewer than ten. CDR3 nucleotide sequence: TGTGCCAGCAGCGTACAGGGACCGGGGGAGCAGTACTTC. This encodes CASSVQGPGEQYF. J is TRBJ2-5 and V is TRBV3-1, with D perhaps being TRBD1 or TRBD2 (6 bases each). The CDR3 contains 13 residues. The germline V gene has CDR1 LGHDT and CDR2 YNNKEL (reference sequence). Between the trimmed V and J ends, which lost 5 bases and 11 bases, there was a span of 18 bases.

The chain recombines TRBV29-1 with TRBJ2-1, with D unclear. This CDR3 is 13 amino acids long. V dropped 4 bases and J dropped 0 bases, with 7 bases sitting between them. The germline gives CDR1 SQVTM, CDR2 ANQGSEA. CDR3: CSVVPLSYNEQFF. CDR3 nucleotides: TGCAGCGTTGTTCCCCTCTCCTACAATGAGCAGTTCTTC.

The chain combines TRBV21-1 with TRBJ2-2. TRBV21-1 is a documented pseudogene. The CDR3 loop spans 15 amino acids. This chain's CDR3 is CASSKWSHNTGELFF. Written as DNA, the CDR3 is TGTGCCAGCAGCAAATGGAGCCATAACACCGGGGAGCTGTTTTTT.

This clonotype was observed a handful of times. The chain employs TRBV20-1 and TRBJ1-5, with 8 bases aligning to TRBD1. Germline values: CDR1 DFQATT, CDR2 SNEGSKA (reference sequence). The CDR3 extends over 12 amino acids. The V gene end was trimmed by 6 bases and the J gene end by 4 bases; junction bases not matched to a gene: 2. CDR3 in amino acids: CSAGTGNQPQHF. CDR3 nucleotides: TGCAGTGCGGGGACAGGTAATCAGCCCCAGCATTTT.

The chain combines TRBV29-1 with TRBJ2-7, with TRBD1 identical over 9 bases. The closer fit of TRBJ2-5 to the DNA end suggests the J call may be wrong. From germline, CDR1 is SQVTM and CDR2 ANQGSEA. CDR3 length: 13 residues. Here the CDR3 reads CSAFGDRGETQYF. In nucleotides, the CDR3 is TGCAGCGCCTTTGGAGACAGGGGGGAGACCCAGTACTTC.

Worth noting for this clonotype: This may arise from a read error, as a much more abundant clone is one base away. The rearrangement uses TRBV5-1 and TRBJ2-7, with D unclear. From germline, CDR1 is SGHRS and CDR2 YFSETQ. Trimming shortened V by 0 bases and J by 5 bases, and 9 bases separated the two germline ends. There are 13 residues in the CDR3. CDR3 sequence (DNA): TGCGCCAGCAGCTTGGGGACGGACGACGAGCAGTACTTC. Its translation is CASSLGTDDEQYF.

This clonotype occurred a few times. The rearrangement joins TRBV20-1 to TRBJ2-5; 11 bases are shared with TRBD2. Trimming cost V 6 bases and J 5 bases; bases outside gene matches: 11. The CDR3 is 15 amino acids. Germline V lookup: CDR1 DFQATT, CDR2 SNEGSKA (reference sequence). CDR3 region: CSAEDSGRARETQYF. The CDR3 coding sequence is TGCAGTGCGGAAGATAGCGGGAGGGCCAGGGAGACCCAGTACTTC.

This clonotype was recorded a few times. The rearrangement joins TRBV27 to TRBJ2-1, with D possibly being TRBD2 (6 bases). This CDR3 has 15 amino acids. Trimming pared 5 bases from V and 1 base from J, leaving 12 bases between. Germline V CDR1 and CDR2: MNHEY, SMNVEV (reference sequence). As DNA, the CDR3 is TGTGCCAGCAGTATGACTAGTTATTCCTACAATGAGCAGTTCTTC. Protein sequence: CASSMTSYSYNEQFF.